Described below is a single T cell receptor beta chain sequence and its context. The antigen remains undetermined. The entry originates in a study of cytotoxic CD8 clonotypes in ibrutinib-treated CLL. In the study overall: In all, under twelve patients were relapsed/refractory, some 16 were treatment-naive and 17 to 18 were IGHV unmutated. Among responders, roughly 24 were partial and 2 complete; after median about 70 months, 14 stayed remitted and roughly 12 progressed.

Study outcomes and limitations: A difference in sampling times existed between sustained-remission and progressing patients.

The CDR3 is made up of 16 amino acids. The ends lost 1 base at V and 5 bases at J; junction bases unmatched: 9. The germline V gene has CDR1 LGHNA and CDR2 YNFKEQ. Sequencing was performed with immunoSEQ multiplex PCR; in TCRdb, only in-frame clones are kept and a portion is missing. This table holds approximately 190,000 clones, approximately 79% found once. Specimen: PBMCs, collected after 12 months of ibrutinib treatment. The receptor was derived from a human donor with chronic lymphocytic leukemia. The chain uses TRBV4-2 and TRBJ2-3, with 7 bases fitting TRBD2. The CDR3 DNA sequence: TGTGCCAGCAGCCAAGCGGTGACTAGCTTGGGAGATACGCAGTATTTT. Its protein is CASSQAVTSLGDTQYF.